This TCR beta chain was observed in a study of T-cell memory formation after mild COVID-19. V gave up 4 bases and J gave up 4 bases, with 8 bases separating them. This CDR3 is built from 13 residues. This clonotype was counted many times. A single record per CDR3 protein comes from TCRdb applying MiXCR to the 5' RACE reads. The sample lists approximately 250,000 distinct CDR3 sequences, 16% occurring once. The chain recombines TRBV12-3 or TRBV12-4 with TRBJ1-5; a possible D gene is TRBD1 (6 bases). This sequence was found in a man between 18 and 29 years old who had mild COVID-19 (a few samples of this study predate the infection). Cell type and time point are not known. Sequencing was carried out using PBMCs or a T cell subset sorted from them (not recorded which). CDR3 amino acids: CASSYRVNQPQHF. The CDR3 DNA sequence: TGTGCCAGCAGTTACAGGGTAAATCAGCCCCAGCATTTT.